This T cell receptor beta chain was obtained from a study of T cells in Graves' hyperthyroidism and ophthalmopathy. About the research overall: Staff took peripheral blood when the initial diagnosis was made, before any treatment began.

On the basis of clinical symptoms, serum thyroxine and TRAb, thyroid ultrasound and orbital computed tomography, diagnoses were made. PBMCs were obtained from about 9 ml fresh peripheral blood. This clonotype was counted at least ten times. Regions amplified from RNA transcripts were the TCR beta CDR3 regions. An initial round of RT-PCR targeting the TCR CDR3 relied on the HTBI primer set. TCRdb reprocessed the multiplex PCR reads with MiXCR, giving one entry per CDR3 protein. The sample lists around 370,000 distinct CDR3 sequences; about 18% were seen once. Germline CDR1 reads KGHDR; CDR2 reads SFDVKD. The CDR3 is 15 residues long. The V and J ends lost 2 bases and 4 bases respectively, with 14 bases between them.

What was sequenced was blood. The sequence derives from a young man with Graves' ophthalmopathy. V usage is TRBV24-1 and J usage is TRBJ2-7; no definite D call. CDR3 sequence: CATSDSHALFYEQYF. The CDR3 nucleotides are TGTGCCACCAGTGATTCCCACGCCTTATTTTACGAGCAGTACTTC.